This record looks at one T cell receptor (beta chain) sequence and its context. Antigen unknown. These data come from a study of graft-versus-host responses after intestinal transplantation. Study at large: Anti-thymocyte globulin was used for induction in all recipients, who then took tacrolimus and steroids for around 3 years. Study results and caveats: Graft-donor T cell macrochimerism in patients accompanied high graft-versus-host to host-versus-graft clonal ratios in allografts. Detection of GvH clones occurred in recipient marrow, and some had their first appearance in ileum or blood. Peak circulating GvH clone levels tracked with early post-transplant HvG declines.

This CDR3 is 9 amino acids long. Trimming stripped 4 bases from V and 11 bases from J, with 6 bases between. In germline, CDR1 is SGHTS, CDR2 YDEGEE. Repertoires were generated with immunoSEQ multiplex PCR, while TCRdb's copy carries only in-frame clones and drops some. This table holds about 120,000 clones, approximately 95% found once. This TCR was recovered from a human donor who received an intestinal transplant. The chain uses TRBV5-8 and TRBJ1-1; no reliable D call. This sample comprised unstimulated CD8+ T cells sorted from spleen or lymph node cells, obtained before intestinal transplant. As DNA, the CDR3 is TGTGCCAGCAGCCCCGGGGCTTTCTTT. Translation gives CASSPGAFF.